A selection of T cell receptor beta chains follows, all from one sample in a study of cytomegalovirus exposure and HLA in healthy donors. The repertoire was sequenced with immunoSEQ multiplex PCR; TCRdb's copy has only in-frame clones and lacks some. The sample has 240,000 or so clones; more than 75% are singletons. Sequencing was performed on PBMCs. These receptors originate from a woman between 35 and 50 years old in good health and CMV-seropositive. CDR3s include the opening cysteine and the closing phenylalanine or tryptophan. Each record gives: J gene, clone size, V gene, CDR3 length, D gene, CDR3 protein, CDR3 DNA. The D gene is left open where the match is weak. A row's size may be missing; if present it is once, few, many or a size class.

J: TRBJ2-3; size: NA; V: TRBV7-2; length: 16; D: NA; CDR3: CASSHPSRGFTDTQYF; DNA: TGTGCCAGCAGCCACCCTTCTAGGGGATTCACAGATACGCAGTATTTT
J: TRBJ2-1; size: NA; V: TRBV13; length: 15; D: TRBD2; CDR3: CASSTRTSGINEQFF; DNA: TGTGCCAGCAGCACCCGGACTAGCGGGATAAATGAGCAGTTCTTC
J: TRBJ2-1; size: NA; V: TRBV5-1; length: 13; D: NA; CDR3: CASSLSGGDEQFF; DNA: TGCGCCAGCAGCTTATCAGGCGGGGATGAGCAGTTCTTC
J: TRBJ2-1; size: NA; V: TRBV4-3; length: 16; D: NA; CDR3: CASSPGMGGSYNEQFF; DNA: TGCGCCAGCAGCCCAGGTATGGGGGGTAGCTACAATGAGCAGTTCTTC
J: TRBJ2-7; size: NA; V: TRBV7-6; length: 13; D: NA; CDR3: CASSTAQGYEQYF; DNA: TGTGCCAGCAGCACGGCACAGGGTTACGAGCAGTACTTC
J: TRBJ2-1; size: NA; V: TRBV5-5; length: 12; D: TRBD2; CDR3: CASSPSGHEQFF; DNA: TGTGCCAGCTCACCTAGCGGGCATGAGCAGTTCTTC
J: TRBJ2-7; size: NA; V: TRBV4-2; length: 19; D: TRBD1; CDR3: CASSQVSTGGVGSSYEQYF; DNA: TGTGCCAGCAGCCAAGTTTCCACAGGGGGAGTCGGGAGTTCCTACGAGCAGTACTTC
J: TRBJ1-1; size: NA; V: TRBV6-6; length: 15; D: NA; CDR3: CASSPLGAWNTEAFF; DNA: TGTGCCAGCAGCCCGCTGGGGGCTTGGAACACTGAAGCTTTCTTT
J: TRBJ2-7; size: NA; V: TRBV6-5; length: 14; D: NA; CDR3: CASSSNSNSYEQYF; DNA: TGTGCCAGCAGTTCGAACTCCAACTCCTACGAGCAGTACTTC
J: TRBJ2-5; size: NA; V: TRBV11-3; length: 18; D: NA; CDR3: CASSLAPGLSGVKETQYF; DNA: TGTGCCAGCAGCTTAGCTCCAGGGCTTAGCGGAGTGAAAGAGACCCAGTACTTC
J: TRBJ1-1; size: once; V: TRBV7-3; length: 15; D: NA; CDR3: CASSLWGVMNTEAFF; DNA: TGTGCCAGCAGCCTTTGGGGGGTAATGAACACTGAAGCTTTCTTT
J: TRBJ1-2; size: once; V: TRBV5-1; length: 13; D: NA; CDR3: CASSLDREHGYTF; DNA: TGCGCCAGCAGCTTGGACAGGGAACATGGCTACACCTTC
J: TRBJ2-5; size: NA; V: TRBV6-1; length: 13; D: NA; CDR3: CASSAGIQETQYF; DNA: TGTGCCAGCAGTGCAGGGATCCAAGAGACCCAGTACTTC
J: TRBJ2-3; size: NA; V: TRBV7-9; length: 14; D: NA; CDR3: CASGRASGTDTQYF; DNA: TGTGCCAGCGGGCGGGCTAGCGGCACAGATACGCAGTATTTT
J: TRBJ1-2; size: NA; V: TRBV4-3; length: 14; D: NA; CDR3: CASSQDRGYYGYTF; DNA: TGCGCCAGCAGCCAAGATCGGGGTTACTATGGCTACACCTTC
J: TRBJ2-2; size: NA; V: TRBV6-5; length: 14; D: TRBD1; CDR3: CASHRGANTGELFF; DNA: TGTGCCAGTCACAGGGGAGCGAACACCGGGGAGCTGTTTTTT
J: TRBJ2-3; size: NA; V: TRBV2; length: 17; D: NA; CDR3: CASSVRLGRTSTDTQYF; DNA: TGTGCCAGCAGTGTCAGATTAGGGCGGACTAGCACAGATACGCAGTATTTT
J: TRBJ2-3; size: NA; V: TRBV19; length: 13; D: NA; CDR3: CASRDSLTDTQYF; DNA: TGTGCCAGTAGGGACAGCCTCACAGATACGCAGTATTTT
J: TRBJ2-3; size: NA; V: TRBV15; length: 16; D: TRBD2; CDR3: CATRTLGAGGIDTQYF; DNA: TGTGCCACCAGAACTTTAGGGGCGGGAGGGATTGATACGCAGTATTTT
J: TRBJ2-2; size: NA; V: TRBV5-4; length: 17; D: TRBD1; CDR3: CASSPQTGTANTGELFF; DNA: TGTGCCAGCAGCCCGCAAACCGGGACAGCCAACACCGGGGAGCTGTTTTTT
J: TRBJ2-7; size: NA; V: TRBV19; length: 15; D: NA; CDR3: CASAPEGAVSYEQYF; DNA: TGTGCCAGTGCCCCGGAGGGGGCCGTTTCCTACGAGCAGTACTTC
J: TRBJ2-1; size: NA; V: TRBV19; length: 16; D: TRBD2; CDR3: CASSKKVGTSGNEQFF; DNA: TGTGCCAGTAGTAAAAAAGTCGGGACTAGTGGCAATGAGCAGTTCTTC